The 27 T cell receptor beta chains given below trace back to one sample, sequenced in a study of blood T cell repertoires in COVID-19 (dated by TCRdb to about 2020). The library was made by the immunoSEQ multiplex PCR assay. TCRdb took this table from immuneACCESS and kept in-frame rearrangements with V and J called. Such tables lack part of the clones; where checked against another copy, unresolved V genes explain under half of the gap, and the rest is unexplained. The sample records over 100,000 clones, 82% of which are singletons. The ten largest clones capture approximately 7.9% of the sample. Sequencing was carried out using peripheral blood. The receptor set was obtained from a man between 70 and 80 years old with acute or convalescent COVID-19.

This rearrangement joins TRBV19 to TRBJ2-3, with D maybe TRBD2 (5 bases). V shed 5 bases and J shed 0 bases, with 18 bases lying between them. CDR3 length: 17 amino acids. The germline V gene has CDR1 LNHDA and CDR2 SQIVND (reference sequence). The CDR3 spells CASSALGTRTSTDTQYF. The CDR3 DNA reads as TGTGCCAGTAGTGCCCTAGGCACTAGGACTAGCACAGATACGCAGTATTTT.

The chain joins TRBV14 to TRBJ2-2; D not resolved. The germline V and J ends were trimmed by 4 bases and 4 bases, with 7 bases remaining between them. Germline V gene data show CDR1 as SGHDN and CDR2 as FVKESK. The CDR3 is 13 amino acids. For the CDR3, the DNA is TGTGCCAGCAGCCTCCTGAGCACCGGGGAGCTGTTTTTT. Its translation is CASSLLSTGELFF. The complete variable domain, with remaining parts taken from reference TRBV14 and TRBJ2-2, reads EAGVTQFPSHSVIEKGQTVTLRCDPISGHDNLYWYRRVMGKEIKFLLHFVKESKQDESGMPNNRFLAERTGGTYSTLKVQPAELEDSGVYFCASSLLSTGELFFGEGSRLTVL.

The chain uses TRBV1 and TRBJ2-1; TRBD2, the D gene given by the table, was not confirmed from the DNA. TRBV1 is described as a pseudogene. The CDR3 length is 15 residues. The DNA of the CDR3 is TGCACCAGCAGCCAATCGGCGAGCGATCACAATGAGCAGTTCTTC. Its translation is CTSSQSASDHNEQFF.

The rearrangement uses TRBV7-9 and TRBJ2-3; TRBD2 aligns across 12 bases. This CDR3 is 16 amino acids long. Germline lookup yields CDR1 SEHNR and CDR2 FQNEAQ (reference sequence). Unmatched junction bases numbered 6, after V lost 2 bases and J lost 6 bases. The CDR3, as DNA: TGTGCCAGCAGCTTAACTAGCGGGGGGTATTGGGATACGCAGTATTTT. Its protein product is CASSLTSGGYWDTQYF. Combining the CDR3 with reference TRBV7-9 and TRBJ2-3 gives the whole variable domain DTGVSQNPRHKITKRGQNVTFRCDPISEHNRLYWYRQTLGQGPEFLTYFQNEAQLEKSRLLSDRFSAERPKGSFSTLEIQRTEQGDSAMYLCASSLTSGGYWDTQYFGPGTRLTVL.

V is TRBV5-1 and J is TRBJ1-3; the D gene is possibly TRBD1 (6 bases). The CDR3 runs 15 residues. The V gene's germline CDR1 is SGHRS and CDR2 YFSETQ. Trimming took 0 bases from V and 0 from J, leaving 7 bases between them. For the CDR3, the DNA is TGCGCCAGCAGCTTGGTAGGGGGCTCTGGAAACACCATATATTTT. This codes for CASSLVGGSGNTIYF.

The chain has TRBV19 and TRBJ2-1; possible D gene TRBD2, 5 bases. Germline assignment: CDR1 LNHDA and CDR2 SQIVND (reference sequence). Deletions cut 5 bases from V and 8 bases from J, with 10 bases between. This CDR3 has 12 amino acids. The CDR3 region is CASSRGFHEQFF. Written as DNA, the CDR3 is TGTGCCAGTAGTCGAGGGTTTCATGAGCAGTTCTTC.

This chain connects TRBV18 to TRBJ2-2; 13 bases match TRBD2. Germline V gene sequence: CDR1 KGHSH, CDR2 LQKENI. V shed 2 bases, J shed 6 bases, and the junction held 9 bases outside the gene matches. There are 18 residues in the CDR3. DNA of the CDR3: TGTGCCAGCTCACCAGAAAACGGACTAGCGGGAGTCCCCGGGGAGCTGTTTTTT. Its translation is CASSPENGLAGVPGELFF.

The chain recombines TRBV28 with TRBJ2-1; TRBD1 might be the D (6 bases). This CDR3 is 12 amino acids long. Trimming left V 8 bases short and J 8 bases short, with 13 bases between. The germline V gene encodes CDR1 MDHEN and CDR2 SYDVKM. The CDR3 nucleotides read TGTGCCAGCCGTATCCAGGGGTATGAGCAGTTCTTC. Translated, it gives CASRIQGYEQFF.

V usage is TRBV6-5 and J usage is TRBJ2-3; TRBD1 aligns across 9 bases. Germline V gene data show CDR1 as MNHEY and CDR2 as SVGAGI. This CDR3 is 15 amino acids long. Trimming removed 7 bases from V and 5 bases from J; junction bases left unmatched: 10. The CDR3 bases are TGTGCCAGCACAACACAGGGGGCCCTAGAAGATACGCAGTATTTT. The encoded protein is CASTTQGALEDTQYF.

CDR3 DNA sequence: TGTGCCAGCAGCCCATCAGATCAGCCCCAGCATTTT. It encodes CASSPSDQPQHF. The rearrangement uses TRBV5-5 and TRBJ1-5; D not resolved. Trimming left V 4 bases short and J 5 bases short, with 7 bases between. The CDR3 runs to 12 residues. CDR1 is SGHKS and CDR2 is YYEKEE in the germline V gene (reference sequence).

V is TRBV10-1 and J is TRBJ2-5; D is uncertain. Germline-derived CDR1 and CDR2 are WNHNN and SYGVQD (reference sequence). The V end lost 6 bases, the J end lost 5 bases, and 22 bases lay between the germline ends. The CDR3 contains 16 residues. The CDR3 DNA follows: TGCGCCAGCAGCGAAGGTCCTGGCAGGTCTTGGGAGACCCAGTACTTC. Its protein is CASSEGPGRSWETQYF.

Worth noting for this clone: The identical CDR3 is also encoded by other nucleotide sequences in the sample. The V and J genes are TRBV29-1 and TRBJ1-5; TRBD1 agrees at 8 bases. CDR3 size: 13 residues. Per germline, CDR1 SQVTM and CDR2 ANQGSEA. Trimming cost V 6 bases and J 2 bases; bases outside gene matches: 3. As DNA, the CDR3 is TGCAGCGTGAGGGGACAGGGCAATCAGCCCCAGCATTTT. Residues: CSVRGQGNQPQHF. The whole variable domain, filled in from reference TRBV29-1 and TRBJ1-5, reads SAVISQKPSRDICQRGTSLTIQCQVDSQVTMMFWYRQQPGQSLTLIATANQGSEATYESGFVIDKFPISRPNLTFSTLTVSNMSPEDSSIYLCSVRGQGNQPQHFGDGTRLSIL.

This clone came up once. V and J are TRBV28 and TRBJ2-6, with 7 bases identical to TRBD2. The V gene end was trimmed by 2 bases and the J gene end by 2 bases; junction bases not matched to a gene: 0. This CDR3 comprises 15 residues. Germline loops: CDR1 MDHEN, CDR2 SYDVKM. The CDR3, as DNA: TGTGCCAGCAGTTTAGGGGGGGCTGGGGCCAACGTCCTGACTTTC. Encoded protein: CASSLGGAGANVLTF.

The CDR3 coding sequence is TGCGCCAGCAGCCGGCTAAAGGACAGCTACTACGGTGAGCAGTACTTC. Translating it yields CASSRLKDSYYGEQYF. The chain links TRBV5-1 to TRBJ2-7, with D perhaps TRBD1 (6 bases). CDR3 size: 16 residues. Trimming took off 4 bases at V and 7 bases at J, with 24 bases between the two ends. CDR1 and CDR2 (germline): SGHRS, YFSETQ. Full variable domain (rest looked up from reference TRBV5-1 and TRBJ2-7): KAGVTQTPRYLIKTRGQQVTLSCSPISGHRSVSWYQQTPGQGLQFLFEYFSETQRNKGNFPGRFSGRQFSNSRSEMNVSTLELGDSALYLCASSRLKDSYYGEQYFGPGTRLTVT.

The V gene is TRBV3-1 (or the pseudogene TRBV3-2), the J gene TRBJ2-7, with 7 bases aligning to TRBD1. CDR1 and CDR2 (germline): LGHDT, YNNKEL (reference sequence). This CDR3 has 13 amino acids. After removal of 3 bases from V and 5 bases from J, the junction contained 4 bases not matched to a gene. CDR3 bases: TGTGCCAGCAGCCAGCGACAGGGCCACGAGCAGTACTTC. Encoded protein: CASSQRQGHEQYF.

This sequence joins TRBV21-1 and TRBJ1-1. TRBV21-1 is termed a pseudogene. The CDR3 extends over 15 amino acids. The DNA of the CDR3 is TGTGCCAGCAGCGGCCGGGAGGCCGTGTGCACTGAAGCTTTCTTT. This encodes CASSGREAVCTEAFF.

The J gene is TRBJ1-2, the V gene TRBV5-6; D remains unclear. Germline-derived CDR1 and CDR2 are SGHDT and YYEEEE. This CDR3 comprises 12 residues. Trimming took 4 bases from V and 5 from J, leaving 9 bases between them. As DNA, the CDR3 is TGTGCCAGCAGCCGAACTATATATGGCTACACCTTC. It codes for CASSRTIYGYTF.

This chain uses TRBV5-4 with TRBJ1-3, with D maybe TRBD1 (5 bases). CDR3 length equals 18 residues. Germline V gives CDR1 SGHNT, CDR2 YYREEE (reference sequence). V was trimmed by 0 bases and J by 2 bases, leaving 18 bases between them. The DNA of the CDR3 is TGTGCCAGCAGCTTGGGACCCTCTGGCAGGGCTACTGGAAACACCATATATTTT. It encodes CASSLGPSGRATGNTIYF.

V usage is TRBV15 and J usage is TRBJ1-1, with a weak D call TRBD1 (6 bases). Germline loops: CDR1 LNHNV, CDR2 YYDKDF (reference sequence). V was pared by 3 bases and J by 3 bases, with 14 bases between. CDR3 length equals 15 residues. The CDR3 spells CATSRFREGDTEAFF. The CDR3 DNA is TGTGCCACCAGCAGGTTCAGGGAGGGGGACACTGAAGCTTTCTTT.

The chain employs TRBV18 and TRBJ1-6, with TRBD1 identical over 8 bases. V was clipped by 2 bases and J by 8 bases; unmatched bases: 8. The CDR3 is 16 residues long. CDR1 is KGHSH, CDR2 LQKENI, per germline. CDR3 in DNA: TGTGCCAGCTCACCAACCCCCGGGACAGGCTATTCACCCCTCCACTTT. Translation: CASSPTPGTGYSPLHF. The variable domain in full, completed from reference TRBV18 and TRBJ1-6, reads NAGVMQNPRHLVRRRGQEARLRCSPMKGHSHVYWYRQLPEEGLKFMVYLQKENIIDESGMPKERFSAEFPKEGPSILRIQQVVRGDSAAYFCASSPTPGTGYSPLHFGNGTRLTVT.

The V call is TRBV10-2, the J call TRBJ1-5; D is unresolved. Trimming removed 8 bases from V and 7 bases from J, with 12 bases in between. Germline lookup yields CDR1 WSHSY and CDR2 SAAADI. The CDR3 is made up of 12 amino acids. CDR3 region: CASSGVWQPQHF. CDR3 bases: TGCGCCAGCTCCGGGGTTTGGCAGCCCCAGCATTTT.

This chain joins TRBV18 and TRBJ2-7; TRBD2 matches 12 bases. The CDR3 has 15 amino acids. Looked up from germline, CDR1 is KGHSH and CDR2 is LQKENI. The ends lost 3 bases at V and 5 bases at J; junction bases unmatched: 5. CDR3 in amino acids: CASSPPTSGRNEQYF. The DNA for the CDR3 is TGTGCCAGCTCACCTCCTACTAGCGGGAGGAACGAGCAGTACTTC.

Remarks on this clone: The identical CDR3 is also encoded by other nucleotide sequences in the sample. The chain is built from TRBV9 and TRBJ2-3, with D uncertain. CDR3 size: 14 residues. CDR1 is SGDLS and CDR2 is YYNGEE in the germline V gene. The V end was cut by 0 bases, the J end by 1 base, with 6 bases between. DNA of the CDR3: TGTGCCAGCAGCGTAGGTCCGGGCACAGATACGCAGTATTTT. Amino acid sequence: CASSVGPGTDTQYF.

The chain joins TRBV7-3 to TRBJ2-1, with a tentative D call TRBD1 (6 bases). V was pared by 2 bases and J by 4 bases, with 15 bases between. The V gene's germline CDR1 is SGHTA and CDR2 FQGTGA. The CDR3 is 16 residues long. The CDR3 reads CASSLHTGILYNEQFF. The CDR3 nucleotides read TGTGCCAGCAGCTTACACACAGGGATCCTTTACAATGAGCAGTTCTTC. Using reference TRBV7-3 and TRBJ2-1 for the parts outside the CDR3, the full variable domain is GAGVSQTPSNKVTEKGKYVELRCDPISGHTALYWYRQSLGQGPEFLIYFQGTGAADDSGLPNDRFFAVRPEGSVSTLKIQRTERGDSAVYLCASSLHTGILYNEQFFGPGTRLTVL.

This chain connects TRBV19 to TRBJ1-5, with 7 bases identical to TRBD1. Germline CDR1 is LNHDA and CDR2 is SQIVND (reference sequence). The CDR3 contains 14 residues. Germline trimming cut 7 bases from V and 3 bases from J; bases unmatched to any gene: 6. In nucleotides, the CDR3 is TGTGCCAGTAAGGGGGCAGGAGACAATCAGCCCCAGCATTTT. Translating it yields CASKGAGDNQPQHF.

The gene calls are TRBV3-1 (or the pseudogene TRBV3-2) and TRBJ2-7; 11 bases fit TRBD1. Trimming cost V 2 bases and J 3 bases; bases outside gene matches: 3. This CDR3 has 15 residues. Germline V gene sequence: CDR1 LGHDT, CDR2 YNNKEL (reference sequence). CDR3 loop: CASSQRDRGVYEQYF. DNA for the CDR3: TGTGCCAGCAGCCAACGGGACAGGGGGGTCTACGAGCAGTACTTC.

This clone was seen only once. V is TRBV28 and J is TRBJ1-1; the match to TRBD1 covers 9 bases. Germline V gene data show CDR1 as MDHEN and CDR2 as SYDVKM. The CDR3 is 18 amino acids. Trimming removed 6 bases from V and 1 base from J; junction bases left unmatched: 15. The CDR3 region has the DNA TGTGCCAGCAGGAATGTAGTCCGGGACAGGGAGGGGAACACTGAAGCTTTCTTT. Translating gives CASRNVVRDREGNTEAFF. The full variable domain, rest sourced from reference TRBV28 and TRBJ1-1, is DVKVTQSSRYLVKRTGEKVFLECVQDMDHENMFWYRQDPGLGLRLIYFSYDVKMKEKGDIPEGYSVSREKKERFSLILESASTNQTSMYLCASRNVVRDREGNTEAFFGQGTRLTVV.